The present entry profiles one T cell receptor beta chain with its context. Antigen unknown. These data come from a study of cytomegalovirus exposure and HLA in healthy donors. The CDR3 runs 15 residues. V lost 0 bases to trimming and J lost 5 bases; unmatched junction nucleotides: 4. Germline-derived CDR1 and CDR2 are MNHEY and SMNVEV (reference sequence). Amplification used 60 Vbeta primers and 13 Jbeta primers. Sequencing was performed with immunoSEQ multiplex PCR; in TCRdb, only in-frame clones are kept and a portion is missing. The sample has some 180,000 clones; over 65% are singletons. General observations from the study: The authors enumerated some 170 TCR beta chains as linked to cytomegalovirus. There were a few CMV-associated chains whose specificity for CMV antigens was confirmed in vitro. A later analysis reportedly found that, within productive TCRs, an Asian-associated ancestry cluster had fewer N-insertions than the mean observed across the roughly 700 donors.

The sequenced material came from PBMCs. The chain recombines TRBV27 with TRBJ2-7; 10 bases are a match to TRBD1. This TCR came from a man between 18 and 35 years old in good health and CMV-seronegative. Here the CDR3 DNA reads TGTGCCAGCAGTTTATCGACAGGGGGCTTTGACGAGCAGTACTTC. Protein product: CASSLSTGGFDEQYF.